Reported below is one TCR beta chain. At one of its ends the junction is not consistent with the germline gene, which may arise from a read error. The sample is drawn from a study of T cells in Graves' hyperthyroidism and ophthalmopathy. This CDR3 comprises 15 residues. Germline V lookup: CDR1 DFQATT, CDR2 SNEGSKA (reference sequence). The TCR beta CDR3 regions underwent amplification using RNA transcripts as the source. Researchers ran a first-round RT-PCR on the TCR CDR3 using the HTBI primer set. Each CDR3 protein gets one entry after TCRdb re-called the multiplex PCR reads with MiXCR. The profile shows some 50,000 distinct CDR3 sequences, less than 60% of them singletons.

Specimen: blood. This TCR was recovered from a woman in her fifties or sixties with Graves' ophthalmopathy. This chain links TRBV20-1 with TRBJ2-3, with a tentative D call TRBD2 (5 bases). CDR3 coding DNA: TGCAGTGCTAAGTCCCATCGATCTAGCACAGATACGCAGGATTTT. This codes for CSAKSHRSSTDTQDF.